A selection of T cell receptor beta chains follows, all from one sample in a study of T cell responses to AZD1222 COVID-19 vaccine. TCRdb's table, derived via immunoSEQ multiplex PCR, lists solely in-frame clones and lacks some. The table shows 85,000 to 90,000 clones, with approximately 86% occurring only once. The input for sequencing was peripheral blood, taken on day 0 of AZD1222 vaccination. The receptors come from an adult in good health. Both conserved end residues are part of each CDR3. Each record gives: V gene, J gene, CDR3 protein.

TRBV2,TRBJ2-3,CASRGDDSTDTQYF
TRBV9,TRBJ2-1,CASSIGTARYEQFF
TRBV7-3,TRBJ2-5,CASSKTSGREETQYF
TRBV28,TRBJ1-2,CASSALYGYTF
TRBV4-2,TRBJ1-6,CASSQGEGGPGGWDSPLHF
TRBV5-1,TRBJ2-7,CASSFSGSGYEQYF
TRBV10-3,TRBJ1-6,CAISERTGVSGSPLHF
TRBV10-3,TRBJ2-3,CAISGGLAGVDTQYF
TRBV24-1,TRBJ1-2,CATSDSGIRYGYTF
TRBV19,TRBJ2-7,CATGTNLYEQYF
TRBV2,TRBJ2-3,CASTLDRDADTQYF
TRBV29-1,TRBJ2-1,CSAPASGSLSSYNEQFF
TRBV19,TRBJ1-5,CASSSSRASGNQPQHF
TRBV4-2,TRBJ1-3,CASSPGPRDTIYF
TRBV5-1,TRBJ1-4,CASSLGSANEKLFF
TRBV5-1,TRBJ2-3,CASSPGLAGVTSTDTQYF
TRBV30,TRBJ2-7,CAWSGGQYEQYF
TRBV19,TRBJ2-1,CASKVDRSSYNEQFF
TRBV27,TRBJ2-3,CASSWTSRQNTQYF
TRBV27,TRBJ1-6,CASSPDSSSYNSPLHF
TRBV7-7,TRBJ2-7,CASSLNPEPGRSYEQYF
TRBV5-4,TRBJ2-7,CASGRRLAGWYEQYF
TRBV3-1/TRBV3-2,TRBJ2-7,CASSQERNAAYEQYF
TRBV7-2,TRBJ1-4,CASSLSLREKLFF
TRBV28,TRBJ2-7,CASCQGHLTYEQYF
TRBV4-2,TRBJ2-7,CASSQERGGPYEQYF
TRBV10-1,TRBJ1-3,CASSDRTGASSGNTIYF
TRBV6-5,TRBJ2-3,CASSYSLARRADTQYF
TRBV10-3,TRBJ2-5,CAIGQQETQYF
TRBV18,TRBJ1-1,CASSSVQRGTEAFF
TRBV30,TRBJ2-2,CAWSVYTANTGELFF
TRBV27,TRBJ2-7,CASSSMTGQSYEQYF
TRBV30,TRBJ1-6,CAWTQALNSPLHF
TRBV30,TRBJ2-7,CAWTEDAGIYF
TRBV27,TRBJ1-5,CASSLAGDSNQPQHF
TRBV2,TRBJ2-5,CASSESSTPETQYF
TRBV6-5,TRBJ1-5,CASSYSHQGRNQPQHF
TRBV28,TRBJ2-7,CASSSIWTDAYEQYF
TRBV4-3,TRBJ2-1,CASSQDWSGRAVDEQFF
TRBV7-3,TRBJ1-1,CASSLTPGLNTEAFF
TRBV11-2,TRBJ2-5,CASSFGTQETQYF
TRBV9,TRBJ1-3,CASSAGGAGNTIYF
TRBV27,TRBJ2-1,CASSYTGDNEQFF
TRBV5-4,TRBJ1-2,CASSSPETALNYGYTF
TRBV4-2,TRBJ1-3,CASSQMRVLSSGNTIYF
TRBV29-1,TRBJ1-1,CSVGLGQGYEAFF
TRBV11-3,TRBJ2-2,CASSLSKAGASTGELFF